These 18 T cell receptor beta chains share one sample of origin, sequenced in a study of CD4 T cells in relation to SARS-CoV-2 and coronaviruses. The unexposed donors gave CD4+ T cells in about 2011-2018, prior to COVID-19. After about 11 days of culture, CD4+ T cells were isolated. Antigens of these TCRs are unknown. Clones were read by immunoSEQ multiplex PCR, and TCRdb kept only the in-frame ones, dropping some. The repertoire consists of some 21,000 clones, with approximately 82% occurring once and the leading ten covering roughly 17%. Sequencing was done on a sample of CD4+ T cells from PBMCs, cultured in vitro. These receptors came from a human donor in good health.

The chain is built from TRBV11-2 and TRBJ1-2; D gene ambiguous. The CDR3 contains 12 residues. CDR1 and CDR2 (germline): SGHAT, FQNNGV. V was clipped by 0 bases and J by 6 bases, with 5 bases between them. CDR3 loop: CASSLEGNGYTF. The CDR3 region has the DNA TGTGCCAGCAGCTTAGAGGGTAATGGCTACACCTTC.

V gene TRBV20-1 combines with J gene TRBJ2-7, with 12 bases matching TRBD2. J was trimmed by 2 bases and V by 3 bases; bases with no gene match: 11. The germline gives CDR1 DFQATT, CDR2 SNEGSKA (reference sequence). This CDR3 spans 17 amino acids. CDR3 nucleotides: TGCAGTGCTAGTGGGCACCCTAGCGGGAGGGCAACCTACGAGCAGTACTTC. Protein: CSASGHPSGRATYEQYF.

J is TRBJ2-3 and V is TRBV30, with D hard to call. V lost 0 bases and J lost 4, with 5 bases in between. Germline values: CDR1 GTSNPN, CDR2 SVGIG (reference sequence). The length of the CDR3 is 12 residues. The CDR3 here is CAWSVGADTQYF. The CDR3 nucleotides are TGTGCCTGGAGTGTTGGAGCAGATACGCAGTATTTT.

The CDR3 DNA follows: TGTGCCATCAGTGAGCCCTCCACTGGGCCCTATGGCTACACCTTC. The encoded protein is CAISEPSTGPYGYTF. The J gene is TRBJ1-2, the V gene TRBV10-3; D unclear. The CDR3 consists of 15 residues. Between the trimmed V and J ends, which lost 2 bases and 4 bases, there was a span of 14 bases. Germline CDR1 reads ENHRY; CDR2 reads SYGVKD.

This clone was counted once. V is TRBV30 and J is TRBJ2-5, with D perhaps TRBD2 (5 bases). This CDR3 region has 13 residues. Germline lookup yields CDR1 GTSNPN and CDR2 SVGIG (reference sequence). Trimming removed 0 bases at V and 1 base at J, with 6 bases between. The CDR3: CAWSVRAQETQYF. The CDR3 nucleotides read TGTGCCTGGAGTGTGCGGGCCCAAGAGACCCAGTACTTC.

The chain is built from TRBV5-1 and TRBJ1-2, with a possible D match to TRBD1 (6 bases). Germline assignment: CDR1 SGHRS and CDR2 YFSETQ. V lost 7 bases to trimming and J lost 4 bases, with 14 bases between them. The CDR3 is 13 amino acids. In nucleotides, the CDR3 is TGCGCCAGCTCCCCAACAGGGATCTATGGCTACACCTTC. Residues: CASSPTGIYGYTF.

The chain links TRBV21-1 to TRBJ2-2; the table's D call, TRBD2, has no DNA check behind it. TRBV21-1 is labeled a pseudogene. CDR3 size: 15 residues. CDR3 protein: CAIPDLALNTGELFF. CDR3 nucleotides: TGTGCCATCCCCGACCTAGCACTGAACACCGGGGAGCTGTTTTTT.

This clone was found once. The chain carries TRBV24-1 and TRBJ2-5; 10 nucleotides agree with TRBD1. This CDR3 is built from 15 residues. Germline CDR1 is KGHDR and CDR2 is SFDVKD. The J segment lost 2 bases and the V segment lost 2 bases, leaving 1 base of the junction unmatched. DNA of the CDR3: TGTGCCACCAGTGATTCGGGACAGGGGCAAGAGACCCAGTACTTC. Protein sequence: CATSDSGQGQETQYF.

This rearrangement joins TRBV19 to TRBJ2-3; tentative D call: TRBD2 (6 bases). The CDR3 has 13 residues. V lost 7 bases to trimming and J lost 3 bases, with 11 bases between them. Germline V gene data show CDR1 as LNHDA and CDR2 as SQIVND (reference sequence). The CDR3 DNA reads as TGTGCCAGTAATGCAGGGACTACAGATACGCAGTATTTT. This encodes CASNAGTTDTQYF.

The V gene is TRBV5-1, the J gene TRBJ2-5; 8 nucleotides align to TRBD1. The germline V gene encodes CDR1 SGHRS and CDR2 YFSETQ. The CDR3 totals 15 residues. After removal of 4 bases from V and 2 bases from J, the junction contained 7 bases not matched to a gene. The CDR3 nucleotides are TGCGCCAGCAGCCCGGGGACAGGAGGGCAAGAGACCCAGTACTTC. It translates to CASSPGTGGQETQYF.

This clone was seen once. The chain's CDR3 is CASILTGRHTEAFF. CDR3 nucleotide sequence: TGTGCCAGCATCCTGACAGGGAGGCACACTGAAGCTTTCTTT. This chain uses TRBV5-6 with TRBJ1-1; TRBD1 matches 7 bases. V dropped 6 bases and J dropped 3; count of bases not matched to a gene: 8. CDR1 is SGHDT, CDR2 YYEEEE, per germline. The CDR3 is made up of 14 amino acids.

This chain joins TRBV18 and TRBJ1-5; the match to TRBD1 covers 11 bases. The CDR3 spans 15 residues. V was clipped by 4 bases and J by 6 bases; unmatched bases: 5. Germline V gene lookup returns CDR1 KGHSH and CDR2 LQKENI. This CDR3 reads CASSRDRGLGQPQHF. In DNA, the CDR3 is TGTGCCAGCTCACGGGACAGGGGGTTAGGTCAGCCCCAGCATTTT.

The chain carries TRBV6-6 and TRBJ1-1; 7 nucleotides align to TRBD1. The length of the CDR3 is 15 residues. V trimming: 5 bases; J trimming: 6 bases; junction bases outside the gene matches: 12. Looked up from germline, CDR1 is MNHNY and CDR2 is SVGAGI (reference sequence). For the CDR3, the DNA is TGTGCCAGCAGTCCGCCGGCAGGGGGGAATCCTGAAGCTTTCTTT. Protein product: CASSPPAGGNPEAFF.

The rearrangement links TRBV27 to TRBJ2-7, with D possibly being TRBD2 (6 bases). The CDR3 is 15 amino acids. CDR1 is MNHEY, CDR2 SMNVEV, per germline (reference sequence). V shed 3 bases and J shed 2 bases, with 14 bases lying between them. DNA of the CDR3: TGTGCCAGCAGTTTCGGGCAGGGAGGAACCTACGAGCAGTACTTC. Residues: CASSFGQGGTYEQYF.

V usage is TRBV5-1 and J usage is TRBJ2-5; 7 bases are a match to TRBD1. Unmatched junction bases numbered 4, after V lost 3 bases and J lost 2 bases. The CDR3 sequence is 14 residues long. Germline V gives CDR1 SGHRS, CDR2 YFSETQ. CDR3 nucleotide sequence: TGCGCCAGCAGCTCCGACAGGGTGCAAGAGACCCAGTACTTC. It yields the protein CASSSDRVQETQYF.

The rearrangement uses TRBV30 and TRBJ1-6; 9 bases agree with TRBD1. V lost 0 bases to trimming and J lost 7 bases; unmatched junction nucleotides: 7. The CDR3 covers 16 residues. Germline V CDR1 and CDR2: GTSNPN, SVGIG (reference sequence). CDR3 in amino acids: CAWSVPGQGTNSPLHF. DNA of the CDR3: TGTGCCTGGAGTGTTCCAGGACAGGGGACGAATTCACCCCTCCACTTT.

V gene TRBV5-1 combines with J gene TRBJ2-7; the match to TRBD1 covers 9 bases. The CDR3 has 14 amino acids. Germline V lookup: CDR1 SGHRS, CDR2 YFSETQ. The V segment lost 4 bases and the J segment 4 bases; nucleotides outside the gene matches: 6. The CDR3 nucleotides are TGCGCCAGCAGCCCTGGACAGGGGCAGTACGAGCAGTACTTC. Translating gives CASSPGQGQYEQYF.

This chain connects TRBV19 to TRBJ1-5, with D maybe TRBD1 (5 bases). CDR3 length: 16 amino acids. CDR1 and CDR2 (germline): LNHDA, SQIVND (reference sequence). V lost 5 bases and J 2 bases, leaving 16 bases between the germline ends. The CDR3 DNA sequence: TGTGCCAGTAGTGAGTGGGGGATACATCGCAATCAGCCCCAGCATTTT. Protein: CASSEWGIHRNQPQHF. The full variable domain, with the rest looked up from reference TRBV19 and TRBJ1-5, is DGGITQSPKYLFRKEGQNVTLSCEQNLNHDAMYWYRQDPGQGLRLIYYSQIVNDFQKGDIAEGYSVSREKKESFPLTVTSAQKNPTAFYLCASSEWGIHRNQPQHFGDGTRLSIL.